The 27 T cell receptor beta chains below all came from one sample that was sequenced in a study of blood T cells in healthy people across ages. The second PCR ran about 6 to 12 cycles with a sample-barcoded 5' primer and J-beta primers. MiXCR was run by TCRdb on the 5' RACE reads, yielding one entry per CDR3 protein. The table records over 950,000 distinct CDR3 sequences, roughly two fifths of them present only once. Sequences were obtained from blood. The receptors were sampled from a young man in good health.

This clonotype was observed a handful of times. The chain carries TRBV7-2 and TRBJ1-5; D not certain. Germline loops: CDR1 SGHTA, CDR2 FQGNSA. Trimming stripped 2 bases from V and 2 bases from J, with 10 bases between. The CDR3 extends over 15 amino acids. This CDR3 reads CASSLSRRGNQPQHF. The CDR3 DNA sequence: TGTGCCAGCAGCTTATCTCGGCGGGGCAATCAGCCCCAGCATTTT.

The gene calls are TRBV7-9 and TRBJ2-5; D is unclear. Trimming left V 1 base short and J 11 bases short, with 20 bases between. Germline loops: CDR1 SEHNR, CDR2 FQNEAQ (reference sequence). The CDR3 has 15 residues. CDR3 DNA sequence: TGTGCCAGCAGCTTAGTATGGGATCCTTACAATGAGCAGTACTTC. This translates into CASSLVWDPYNEQYF.

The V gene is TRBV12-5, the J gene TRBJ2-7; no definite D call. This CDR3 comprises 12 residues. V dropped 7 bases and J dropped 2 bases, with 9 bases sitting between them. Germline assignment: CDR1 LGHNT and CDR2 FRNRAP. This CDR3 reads CASAPAAYEQYF. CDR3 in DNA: TGTGCTAGTGCCCCAGCCGCCTACGAGCAGTACTTC.

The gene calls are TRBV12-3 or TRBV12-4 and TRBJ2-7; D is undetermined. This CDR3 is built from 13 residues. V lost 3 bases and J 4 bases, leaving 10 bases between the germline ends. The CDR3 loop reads CASSFAARYEQYF. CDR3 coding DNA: TGTGCCAGCAGTTTTGCAGCCCGGTACGAGCAGTACTTC.

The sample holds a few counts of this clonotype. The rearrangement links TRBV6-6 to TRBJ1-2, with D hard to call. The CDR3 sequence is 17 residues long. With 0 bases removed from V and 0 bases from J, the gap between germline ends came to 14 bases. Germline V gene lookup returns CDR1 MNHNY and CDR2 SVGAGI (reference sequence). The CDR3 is CASSYSVSATTNYGYTF. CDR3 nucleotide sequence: TGTGCCAGCAGTTACTCGGTGTCAGCTACTACTAACTATGGCTACACCTTC.

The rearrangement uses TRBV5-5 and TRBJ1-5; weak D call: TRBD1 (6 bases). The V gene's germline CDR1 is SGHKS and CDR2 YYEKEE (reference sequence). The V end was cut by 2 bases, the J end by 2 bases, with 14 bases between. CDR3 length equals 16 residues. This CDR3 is CASSFDHRAGNQPQHF. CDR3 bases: TGTGCCAGCAGCTTCGATCACAGGGCCGGCAATCAGCCCCAGCATTTT.

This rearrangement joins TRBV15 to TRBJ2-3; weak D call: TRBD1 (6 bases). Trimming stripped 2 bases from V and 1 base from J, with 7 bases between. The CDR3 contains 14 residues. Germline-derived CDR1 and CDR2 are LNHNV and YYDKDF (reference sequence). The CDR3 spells CATSRRTGTDTQYF. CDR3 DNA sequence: TGTGCCACCAGCAGAAGGACAGGCACAGATACGCAGTATTTT.

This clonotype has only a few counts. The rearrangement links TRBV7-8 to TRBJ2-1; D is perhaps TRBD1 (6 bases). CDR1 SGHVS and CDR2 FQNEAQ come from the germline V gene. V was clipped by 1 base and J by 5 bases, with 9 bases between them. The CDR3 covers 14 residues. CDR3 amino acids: CASSLDGTNNEQFF. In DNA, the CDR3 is TGTGCCAGCAGCTTAGATGGGACAAACAATGAGCAGTTCTTC.

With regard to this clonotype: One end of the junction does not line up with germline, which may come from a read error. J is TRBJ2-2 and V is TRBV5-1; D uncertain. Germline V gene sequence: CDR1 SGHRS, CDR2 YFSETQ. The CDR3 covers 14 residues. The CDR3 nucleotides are TGCGCCAGCAGCCTCATACGAAACACCGAGGAGCTGTTTTTT. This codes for CASSLIRNTEELFF.

The CDR3 DNA reads TGTGCCAGCAGCTTAGTTACGGGCAGCCTTAGTGAAAAACTGTTTTTT. Residues: CASSLVTGSLSEKLFF. V gene TRBV11-2 combines with J gene TRBJ1-4; no clear D gene. Trimming removed 1 base at V and 7 bases at J, with 16 bases between. CDR3 size: 16 residues. Germline assignment: CDR1 SGHAT and CDR2 FQNNGV.

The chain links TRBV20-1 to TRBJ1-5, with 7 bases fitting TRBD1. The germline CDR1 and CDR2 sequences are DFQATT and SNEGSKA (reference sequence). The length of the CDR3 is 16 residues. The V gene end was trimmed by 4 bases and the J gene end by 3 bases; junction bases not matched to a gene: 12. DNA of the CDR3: TGCAGTGCTAAGGACCCCGGGGACAGCTACAATCAGCCCCAGCATTTT. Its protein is CSAKDPGDSYNQPQHF.

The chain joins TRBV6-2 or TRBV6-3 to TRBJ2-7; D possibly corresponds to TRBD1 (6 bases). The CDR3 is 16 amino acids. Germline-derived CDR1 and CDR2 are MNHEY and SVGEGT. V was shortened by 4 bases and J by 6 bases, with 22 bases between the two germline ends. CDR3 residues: CASSWKRTVPFGEQYF. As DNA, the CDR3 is TGTGCCAGCAGTTGGAAGAGGACAGTCCCCTTCGGCGAGCAGTACTTC.

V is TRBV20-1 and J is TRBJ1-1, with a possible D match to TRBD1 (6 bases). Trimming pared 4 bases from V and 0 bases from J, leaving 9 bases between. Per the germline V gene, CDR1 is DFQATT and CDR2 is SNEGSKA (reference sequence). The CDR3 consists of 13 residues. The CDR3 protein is CSATRTVNTEAFF. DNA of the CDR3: TGCAGTGCTACCAGGACAGTGAACACTGAAGCTTTCTTT.

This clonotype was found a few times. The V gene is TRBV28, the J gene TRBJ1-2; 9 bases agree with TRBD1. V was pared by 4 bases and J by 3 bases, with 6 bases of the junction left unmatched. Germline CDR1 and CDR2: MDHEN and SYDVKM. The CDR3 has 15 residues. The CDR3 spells CASSSERQGDYGYTF. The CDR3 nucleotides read TGTGCCAGCAGTTCCGAAAGACAGGGGGACTATGGCTACACCTTC.

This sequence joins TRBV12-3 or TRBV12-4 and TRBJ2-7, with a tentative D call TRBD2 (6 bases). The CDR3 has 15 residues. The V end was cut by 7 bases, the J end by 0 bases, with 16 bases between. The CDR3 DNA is TGTGCCAGCACCTGGGGGGACTTCTCCTCCTACGAGCAGTACTTC. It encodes CASTWGDFSSYEQYF.

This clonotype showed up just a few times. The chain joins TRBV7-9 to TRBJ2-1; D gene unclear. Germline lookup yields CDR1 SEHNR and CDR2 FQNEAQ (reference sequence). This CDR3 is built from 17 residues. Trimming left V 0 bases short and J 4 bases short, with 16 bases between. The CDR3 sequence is CASSLAERLSDYNEQFF. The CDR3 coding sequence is TGTGCCAGCAGCTTAGCGGAGAGACTTTCGGATTACAATGAGCAGTTCTTC.

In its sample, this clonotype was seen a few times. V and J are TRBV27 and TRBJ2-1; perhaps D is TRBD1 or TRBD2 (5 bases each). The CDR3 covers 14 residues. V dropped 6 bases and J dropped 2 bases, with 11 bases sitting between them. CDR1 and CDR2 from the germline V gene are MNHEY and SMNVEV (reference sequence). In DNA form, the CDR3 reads TGTGCCAGCAGCAGAGGGGCAGCCTACAATGAGCAGTTCTTC. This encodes CASSRGAAYNEQFF.

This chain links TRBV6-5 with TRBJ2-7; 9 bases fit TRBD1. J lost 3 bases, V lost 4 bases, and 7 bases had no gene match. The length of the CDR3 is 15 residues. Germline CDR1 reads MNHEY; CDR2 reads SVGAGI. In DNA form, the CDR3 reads TGTGCCAGCAGTTTTGGGACAGGGTTCGGCTACGAGCAGTACTTC. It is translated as CASSFGTGFGYEQYF.

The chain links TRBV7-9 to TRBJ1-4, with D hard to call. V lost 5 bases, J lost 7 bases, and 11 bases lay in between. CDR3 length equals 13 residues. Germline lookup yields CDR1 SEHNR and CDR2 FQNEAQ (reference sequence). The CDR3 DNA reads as TGTGCCAGCAGCCACGGGGAGGCTGAAAAACTGTTTTTT. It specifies CASSHGEAEKLFF.

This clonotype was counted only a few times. Here the CDR3 reads CASSAGQNYEQYF. CDR3 DNA sequence: TGTGCCAGCAGTGCGGGACAGAACTACGAGCAGTACTTC. The chain is built from TRBV6-1 and TRBJ2-7, with 7 bases identical to TRBD1. The germline gives CDR1 MNHNS, CDR2 SASEGT. This CDR3 region has 13 residues. V lost 4 bases and J lost 3; bases outside the gene matches: 3.

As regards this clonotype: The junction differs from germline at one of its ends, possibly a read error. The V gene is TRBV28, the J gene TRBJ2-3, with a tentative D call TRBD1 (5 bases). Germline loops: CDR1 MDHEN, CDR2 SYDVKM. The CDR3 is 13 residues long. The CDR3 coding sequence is TGTGCCAGCAGCGCTGTGGCGACAGATGCGCAGTATTTT. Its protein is CASSAVATDAQYF.

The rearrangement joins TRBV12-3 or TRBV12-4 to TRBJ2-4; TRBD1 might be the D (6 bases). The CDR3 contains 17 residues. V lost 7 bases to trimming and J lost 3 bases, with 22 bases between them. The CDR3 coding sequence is TGTGCCAGCACCAGACCGACAGGTGCCACCTTCAAAAACATTCAGTACTTC. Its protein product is CASTRPTGATFKNIQYF.

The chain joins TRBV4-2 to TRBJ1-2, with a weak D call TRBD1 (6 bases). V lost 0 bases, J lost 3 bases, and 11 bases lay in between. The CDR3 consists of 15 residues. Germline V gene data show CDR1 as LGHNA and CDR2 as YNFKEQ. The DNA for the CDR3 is TGTGCCAGCAGCCAAGATAGGAGGGGGGACTATGGCTACACCTTC. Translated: CASSQDRRGDYGYTF.

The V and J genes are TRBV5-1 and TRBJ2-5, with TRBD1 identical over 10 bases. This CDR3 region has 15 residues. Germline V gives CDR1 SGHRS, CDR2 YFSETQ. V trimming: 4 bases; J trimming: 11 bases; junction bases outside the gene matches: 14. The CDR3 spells CASSLPTGGHNEQYF. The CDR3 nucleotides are TGCGCCAGCAGCCTACCGACAGGGGGCCACAATGAGCAGTACTTC.

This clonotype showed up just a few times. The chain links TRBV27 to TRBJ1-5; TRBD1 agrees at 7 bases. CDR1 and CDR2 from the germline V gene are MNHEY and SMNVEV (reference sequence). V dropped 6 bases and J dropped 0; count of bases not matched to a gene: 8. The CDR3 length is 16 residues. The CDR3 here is CASRQTGWNSNQPQHF. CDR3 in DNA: TGTGCCAGCAGGCAGACAGGGTGGAATAGCAATCAGCCCCAGCATTTT.

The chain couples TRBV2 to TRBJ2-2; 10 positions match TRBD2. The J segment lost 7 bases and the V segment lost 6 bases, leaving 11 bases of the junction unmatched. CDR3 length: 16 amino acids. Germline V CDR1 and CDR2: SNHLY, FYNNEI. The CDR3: CASSGNSGGNGGELFF. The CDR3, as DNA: TGTGCCAGCAGCGGAAATAGCGGGGGGAATGGCGGGGAGCTGTTTTTT.

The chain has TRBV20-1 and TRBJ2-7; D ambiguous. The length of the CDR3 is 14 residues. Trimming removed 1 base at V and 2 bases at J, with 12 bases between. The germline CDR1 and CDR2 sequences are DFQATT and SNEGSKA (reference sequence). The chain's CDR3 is CSARASHPPYEQYF. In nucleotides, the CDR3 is TGCAGTGCTAGAGCTAGTCATCCTCCCTACGAGCAGTACTTC.